This is a list of T cell receptor beta chains from one sample in a study of control samples from healthy donors and cancer patients. The method was immunoSEQ multiplex PCR; TCRdb's version includes in-frame clones alone and lacks a portion of them. The sample includes 190,000 or so clones, 90% to 95% of them seen just once. The sequenced sample consisted of blood. Receptors were obtained from a man aged 18 to 29 in good health. Each CDR3 is given with its conserved first and last residue. A D gene is named only where the DNA matches it firmly. Size tells how often a clone was seen (once, few, many) or the class of an expanded clone, and some rows leave it out.

J gene,D gene,clone size,V gene,CDR3 DNA,CDR3 protein
TRBJ2-1,NA,once,TRBV18,TGTGCCAGCTCACCAGGGAACAGCTTCGGGGAGCAGTTCTTC,CASSPGNSFGEQFF
TRBJ1-6,NA,NA,TRBV25-1,TGTGCCAGCACCGAGGGGGGCAGGGATAATTCACCCCTCCACTTT,CASTEGGRDNSPLHF
TRBJ1-1,NA,NA,TRBV13,TGTGCCAGCAGCTTGAAATACCTAGGGGCTGAAGCTTTCTTT,CASSLKYLGAEAFF
TRBJ1-4,NA,NA,TRBV4-1,TGCGCCAGCAGCGAAATCGGACAAAGGAGAGTAGGGGAAAAACTGTTTTTT,CASSEIGQRRVGEKLFF
TRBJ1-6,NA,NA,TRBV27,TGTGCCAGCAGTTCCGGGGGAGGTGTTTATTCACCCCTCCACTTT,CASSSGGGVYSPLHF
TRBJ1-5,NA,few,TRBV19,TGTGCCAGTAGTACGGCCAGCAATCAGCCCCAGCATTTT,CASSTASNQPQHF
TRBJ1-6,NA,NA,TRBV5-1,TGCGCCAGCAGCTTGGACGAGGGACTAAATTCACCCCTCCACTTT,CASSLDEGLNSPLHF
TRBJ1-4,NA,NA,TRBV7-9,TGTGCCAGCAGCTTAGACGGCCATGAAAAACTGTTTTTT,CASSLDGHEKLFF
TRBJ2-7,NA,NA,TRBV7-2,TGTGCCAGCAGCCCTAGGCTGAGCTCCGACGAGCAGTACTTC,CASSPRLSSDEQYF
TRBJ2-7,NA,NA,TRBV6-6,TGTGCCAGCAGTGGCAGCTCCTACGAGCAGTACTTC,CASSGSSYEQYF
TRBJ2-1,NA,NA,TRBV5-6,TGTGCCAGCAGTCGCGCTATAGCTGAGCAGTTCTTC,CASSRAIAEQFF
TRBJ1-1,TRBD1,NA,TRBV30,TGTGCCTGGAGTGCACTCCGGGGTGCTTTGCCGGGTCAGGGGGCCACCGTTTCGAACACTGAAGCTTTCTTT,CAWSALRGALPGQGATVSNTEAFF
TRBJ1-5,NA,NA,TRBV28,TGTGCCAGCAGTTATAGCAATCAGCCCCAGCATTTT,CASSYSNQPQHF
TRBJ1-2,NA,NA,TRBV19,TGTGCCAGTACCCCAAACCGGGGATGGAATGGCTACACCTTC,CASTPNRGWNGYTF
TRBJ1-1,NA,NA,TRBV6-5,TGTGCCAGCAGTTCACCACGGGGAGGGAGGAGCACTGAAGCTTTCTTT,CASSSPRGGRSTEAFF
TRBJ1-5,NA,NA,TRBV7-2,TGTGCCAGCAGCCTGCTCTTAGCCGGGGGCGATCAGCCCCAGCATTTT,CASSLLLAGGDQPQHF
TRBJ1-1,NA,NA,TRBV18,TGTGCCAGCTCACGGGGGTCAGGTCACACTGAAGCTTTCTTT,CASSRGSGHTEAFF
TRBJ2-5,NA,NA,TRBV15,TGTGCCACCAGCAGAGAGGGGGCGCCCGGGGAGACCCAGTACTTC,CATSREGAPGETQYF
TRBJ2-1,TRBD1,NA,TRBV11-2,TGTGCCAGCAGCTCCCGACAGGGGGCCTGGAATGAGCAGTTCTTC,CASSSRQGAWNEQFF
TRBJ2-3,NA,NA,TRBV9,TGTGCCAGCAGCCCATTCGGGGGTAGCACAGATACGCAGTATTTT,CASSPFGGSTDTQYF
TRBJ1-2,TRBD1,NA,TRBV7-2,TGTGCCAGCAGCTCCCCGGGACAGCACTATGGCTACACCTTC,CASSSPGQHYGYTF
TRBJ1-2,NA,NA,TRBV5-1,TGCGCCAGCAGCTCCGCAGCCCCCAACTATGGCTACACCTTC,CASSSAAPNYGYTF
TRBJ2-7,NA,NA,TRBV3-1/TRBV3-2,TGTGCCAGCAGCCATTCGGACGGTTACTACGAGCAGTACTTC,CASSHSDGYYEQYF
TRBJ2-7,TRBD2,once,TRBV5-4,TGTGCCAGCAGCTTGGCGGGGGGGAAGTACGAGCAGTACTTC,CASSLAGGKYEQYF
TRBJ1-3,NA,NA,TRBV7-7,TGTGCCAGCAGCTTAGCTGAGGCTCACTCTGGAAACACCATATATTTT,CASSLAEAHSGNTIYF
TRBJ1-5,TRBD1,NA,TRBV28,TGTGCCAGCAGTGAGGGGGCCCCGGAGGAGCAGCCCCAGCATTTT,CASSEGAPEEQPQHF
TRBJ2-5,TRBD2,NA,TRBV19,TGTGCCAGTAGTAGTTCGGGGGGGAGGACCCAGTACTTC,CASSSSGGRTQYF
TRBJ2-7,TRBD2,NA,TRBV7-6,TGTGCCAGCAGCTTAGGGACCGCCGGGACTAGCAGCTACGAGCAGTACTTC,CASSLGTAGTSSYEQYF
TRBJ1-1,TRBD1,NA,TRBV5-4,TGTGCCAGCAGCCCGGGACAGGACACTGAAGCTTTCTTT,CASSPGQDTEAFF
TRBJ2-1,TRBD2,NA,TRBV5-1,TGCGCCAGCAGCTTGGTTAGCGGGAGAAACAATGAGCAGTTCTTC,CASSLVSGRNNEQFF
TRBJ2-2,NA,NA,TRBV7-3,TGTGCCAGCAGCCCTTCGGGTGGCGGGGAGCTGTTTTTT,CASSPSGGGELFF
TRBJ2-3,NA,NA,TRBV5-1,TGCGCCAGCAGCTTGGATGGCGGAAGCACAGATACGCAGTATTTT,CASSLDGGSTDTQYF
TRBJ2-1,TRBD1,NA,TRBV7-9,TGTGCCAGCAGCTTTGACAGGGGCTCCTACAATGAGCAGTTCTTC,CASSFDRGSYNEQFF
TRBJ1-6,NA,once,TRBV2,TGTGCCAGCAGTGGCGGGTACGAGAGCTCCTATAATTCACCCCTCCACTTT,CASSGGYESSYNSPLHF
TRBJ2-3,NA,NA,TRBV5-4,TGTGCCAGCAGCGGAGGACAGTCAGATACGCAGTATTTT,CASSGGQSDTQYF
TRBJ1-1,NA,NA,TRBV5-5,TGTGCCAGCAGCTTGGTGGGAGGGATGAACACTGAAGCTTTCTTT,CASSLVGGMNTEAFF
TRBJ1-2,NA,NA,TRBV9,TGTGCCAGCAGCCCATTGGGTGACTCCAGCGGCTACACCTTC,CASSPLGDSSGYTF
TRBJ2-7,NA,NA,TRBV7-8,TGTGCCAGCAGCCCCGCTTGGGGTGTCTCCTACGAGCAGTACTTC,CASSPAWGVSYEQYF
TRBJ1-2,TRBD1,NA,TRBV18,TGTGCCAGCTCACCACAGGCAGGGGGCGTGGATGGCTACACCTTC,CASSPQAGGVDGYTF
TRBJ2-2,NA,NA,TRBV5-8,TGTGCCAGCAGCTTGAGGCTTCCGGGATACACCGGGGAGCTGTTTTTT,CASSLRLPGYTGELFF
TRBJ1-1,NA,NA,TRBV18,TGTGCCAGCTCACCAGGATGGTCGAACACTGAAGCTTTCTTT,CASSPGWSNTEAFF
TRBJ2-7,TRBD1,once,TRBV15,TGTGCCACCAGCAGACCCAACAGGGGTACTCCCTACGAGCAGTACTTC,CATSRPNRGTPYEQYF
TRBJ1-4,TRBD1,once,TRBV9,TGTGCCAGCAGCGCGGACAGGGGCGGGAATGAAAAACTGTTTTTT,CASSADRGGNEKLFF
TRBJ2-7,TRBD2,NA,TRBV2,TGTGCCAGCAGTAGCGGGAGGGGTGGGGACGAGCAGTACTTC,CASSSGRGGDEQYF
TRBJ1-6,TRBD1,once,TRBV2,TGTGCCAGCAGCCCCGGGACAGTTAATTCACCCCTCCACTTT,CASSPGTVNSPLHF
TRBJ2-2,NA,NA,TRBV11-2,TGTGCCAGCAGCTTACTCGGGAGGGAGCTGTTTTTT,CASSLLGRELFF
TRBJ1-4,NA,NA,TRBV6-6,TGTGCCAGCAGTTCCCAGGGGCTCACTAATGAAAAACTGTTTTTT,CASSSQGLTNEKLFF
TRBJ2-7,TRBD2,NA,TRBV18,TGTGCCAGCTCACCACCCGAGACTAGCGGGGGGGCACGGGGAGAGCAGTACTTC,CASSPPETSGGARGEQYF
TRBJ1-1,NA,NA,TRBV7-9,TGTGCCAGCAGCATCCAAGGGAACACTGAAGCTTTCTTT,CASSIQGNTEAFF
TRBJ2-2,TRBD2,NA,TRBV10-3,TGTGCCATCAGTGAGTCGGCTAGCGGGGGTGCCGGGGAGCTGTTTTTT,CAISESASGGAGELFF
TRBJ2-2,NA,NA,TRBV12-5,TGTGCTAGTGGTTTGGTAGGGGGGGTGTTCACCGGGGAGCTGTTTTTT,CASGLVGGVFTGELFF
TRBJ1-2,NA,NA,TRBV12-5,TGTGCTAGTGGTTTGGTTCCCGGGACCTCATTGTGGGGCTACACCTTC,CASGLVPGTSLWGYTF
TRBJ1-2,NA,NA,TRBV12-3/TRBV12-4,TGTGCCAGCAGCCCGCCGGGGGTTTATGGCTACACCTTC,CASSPPGVYGYTF
TRBJ2-5,NA,NA,TRBV5-1,TGCGCCAGCAGCTTTGGGGGAGAGACCCAGTACTTC,CASSFGGETQYF
TRBJ2-7,TRBD2,NA,TRBV5-4,TGTGCCAGCAGCCCCCGGGACTACAATCTCTACGAGCAGTACTTC,CASSPRDYNLYEQYF
TRBJ2-3,NA,NA,TRBV30,TGTGCCTGGGGACCTTCAGATACGCAGTATTTT,CAWGPSDTQYF
TRBJ1-4,NA,NA,TRBV4-1,TGCGCCAGCAGCCAAGGGAATAGCGCCAATGAAAAACTGTTTTTT,CASSQGNSANEKLFF